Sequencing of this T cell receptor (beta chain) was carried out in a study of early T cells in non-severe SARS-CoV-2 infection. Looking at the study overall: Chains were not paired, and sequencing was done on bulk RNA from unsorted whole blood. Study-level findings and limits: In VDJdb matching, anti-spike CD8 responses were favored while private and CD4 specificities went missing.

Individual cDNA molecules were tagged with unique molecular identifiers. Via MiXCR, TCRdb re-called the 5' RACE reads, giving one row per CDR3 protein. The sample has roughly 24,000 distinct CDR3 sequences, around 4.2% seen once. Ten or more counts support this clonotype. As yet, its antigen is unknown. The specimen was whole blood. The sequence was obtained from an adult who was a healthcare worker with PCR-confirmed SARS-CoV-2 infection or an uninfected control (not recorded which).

As DNA, the CDR3 is TGTGCCAGCAGTTCGACAGATGGCTACACCTTC. Translation gives CASSSTDGYTF. The chain carries TRBV6-2 or TRBV6-3 and TRBJ1-2, with a weak D call TRBD1 (5 bases). Germline V lookup: CDR1 MNHEY, CDR2 SVGEGT. The CDR3 has 11 residues. V lost 4 bases, J lost 6 bases, and 6 bases lay in between.